The 12 T cell receptor beta chains presented below share a single source sample, sequenced in a study of PD-1 blockade in classical Hodgkin lymphoma (dated by TCRdb to the early 2020s). The meaning of the sample's time point label: cycle 1 day 1 (C1D1), immediately before nivolumab initiation. Every trial patient had relapsed after autologous stem cell transplantation, and cohorts A, B and C differed in prior brentuximab vedotin exposure. The library was made by the immunoSEQ multiplex PCR assay. The table was pulled from immuneACCESS by TCRdb, which kept in-frame rearrangements only. Such tables lose some clones; where checked, under half of the loss comes from unresolved V genes, and the rest has no known cause. This sample gives tens of thousands of clones in total; 88% of them show up just once. The ten largest clonotypes hold roughly a tenth of the sample. The sample in question was peripheral blood mononuclear cells (PBMCs), obtained at baseline. These receptors were obtained from a human donor with classical Hodgkin lymphoma.

The V and J genes are TRBV9 and TRBJ1-5; 8 positions match TRBD1. CDR1 and CDR2 (germline): SGDLS, YYNGEE. Trimming took 1 base from V and 7 from J; bases not matched to a gene: 7. The CDR3 loop spans 15 amino acids. The chain's CDR3 is CASSVTPTGEQPQHF. The CDR3 DNA reads TGTGCCAGCAGCGTAACCCCGACAGGGGAGCAGCCCCAGCATTTT.

V is TRBV7-9 and J is TRBJ2-3; 8 nucleotides match TRBD2. Unmatched junction bases numbered 4, after V lost 10 bases and J lost 1 base. The CDR3 totals 13 residues. Germline CDR1 is SEHNR and CDR2 is FQNEAQ (reference sequence). CDR3 nucleotides: TGTGCCACCATAGCGGGGCGCACAGATACGCAGTATTTT. Its translation: CATIAGRTDTQYF.

The V and J genes are TRBV6-6 and TRBJ1-2, with D possibly being TRBD1 (5 bases). Deletions cut 5 bases from V and 4 bases from J, with 17 bases between. Germline V CDR1 and CDR2: MNHNY, SVGAGI (reference sequence). The CDR3 has 15 residues. As DNA, the CDR3 is TGTGCCAGCAGTCCCGGGACGGACCTCCGCTATGGCTACACCTTC. Protein: CASSPGTDLRYGYTF.

The J gene is TRBJ1-1, the V gene TRBV5-4; D remains ambiguous. The CDR3 is made up of 12 amino acids. Germline CDR1 is SGHNT and CDR2 is YYREEE (reference sequence). Trimming took off 0 bases at V and 10 bases at J, with 10 bases between the two ends. CDR3 coding DNA: TGTGCCAGCAGCTTGGATAGGGTGAGAGCTTTCTTT. Residues: CASSLDRVRAFF.

V is TRBV5-4 and J is TRBJ1-4; 10 bases are shared with TRBD1. V shed 4 bases, J shed 5 bases, and the junction held 8 bases outside the gene matches. This CDR3 is 16 amino acids long. Germline V gene data show CDR1 as SGHNT and CDR2 as YYREEE (reference sequence). The CDR3 region has the DNA TGTGCCAGCAGCCCCTATATGGGACAGGGGAATGAAAAACTGTTTTTT. Its translation is CASSPYMGQGNEKLFF.

In this sample, this clone turned up a few times. This rearrangement joins TRBV6-1 to TRBJ2-3, with a tentative D call TRBD2 (6 bases). CDR1 is MNHNS and CDR2 is SASEGT in the germline V gene. V was shortened by 6 bases and J by 6 bases, with 10 bases between the two germline ends. The CDR3 consists of 12 residues. The CDR3 DNA reads TGTGCCAGCAGCCTTGGGGGGGATACGCAGTATTTT. It yields the protein CASSLGGDTQYF.

The rearrangement links TRBV14 to TRBJ1-1; 10 bases match TRBD1. V dropped 3 bases and J dropped 1; count of bases not matched to a gene: 11. This CDR3 has 18 residues. Germline V lookup: CDR1 SGHDN, CDR2 FVKESK. In DNA form, the CDR3 reads TGTGCCAGCAGCCATCCGGGACAGGGGCTCAATTCGAACACTGAAGCTTTCTTT. Translating it yields CASSHPGQGLNSNTEAFF.

The chain employs TRBV7-2 and TRBJ1-6; 7 bases are shared with TRBD1. V lost 3 bases, J lost 10 bases, and 3 bases stayed unmatched. Germline CDR1 is SGHTA and CDR2 is FQGNSA. CDR3 length: 13 amino acids. CDR3 protein: CASSFNRGSPLHF. DNA of the CDR3: TGTGCCAGCAGCTTTAACAGGGGCTCACCCCTCCACTTT.

This clone was observed once. This chain links TRBV5-1 with TRBJ1-3; 7 nucleotides line up with TRBD1. The germline V gene has CDR1 SGHRS and CDR2 YFSETQ. The CDR3 contains 14 residues. V shed 3 bases, J shed 4 bases, and the junction held 4 bases outside the gene matches. Written as DNA, the CDR3 is TGCGCCAGCAGCTGGAGGGGGCAAGGAAACACCATATATTTT. Its translation is CASSWRGQGNTIYF. Full variable domain (remainder filled in from reference TRBV5-1 and TRBJ1-3): KAGVTQTPRYLIKTRGQQVTLSCSPISGHRSVSWYQQTPGQGLQFLFEYFSETQRNKGNFPGRFSGRQFSNSRSEMNVSTLELGDSALYLCASSWRGQGNTIYFGEGSWLTVV.

The chain recombines TRBV2 with TRBJ1-5, with D maybe TRBD1 (6 bases). The CDR3 is made up of 13 amino acids. V was shortened by 4 bases and J by 7 bases, with 11 bases between the two germline ends. Looked up from germline, CDR1 is SNHLY and CDR2 is FYNNEI. This CDR3 is CASSVAGDQPQHF. CDR3 DNA: TGTGCCAGCAGTGTTGCAGGGGACCAGCCCCAGCATTTT.

This clone was seen a handful of times. The chain combines TRBV9 with TRBJ2-1, with no clear D. Trimming took off 4 bases at V and 8 bases at J, with 16 bases between the two ends. This CDR3 has 14 residues. Germline V gives CDR1 SGDLS, CDR2 YYNGEE. The CDR3 nucleotides read TGTGCCAGCAGCCCTCGGCTGTCGGCTGATGAGCAGTTCTTC. The encoded protein is CASSPRLSADEQFF.

The chain couples TRBV28 to TRBJ1-3; the D gene is possibly TRBD1 (6 bases). Germline CDR1 MDHEN, CDR2 SYDVKM. The CDR3 covers 15 residues. Trimming took off 10 bases at V and 0 bases at J, with 16 bases between the two ends. The CDR3 DNA reads as TGTGCCACCCAGGGGTTCGCAAACTCTGGAAACACCATATATTTT. It specifies CATQGFANSGNTIYF.